These T cell receptor beta chains were read from a single sample in a study of response to subunit inactivated influenza vaccine. TCRdb re-called the RT-PCR reads with MiXCR, one entry per CDR3 protein. The data contain 600,000 to 850,000 distinct CDR3 sequences, 14% of them seen just once; the ten biggest clones take up 7.6%. The sample consisted of PBMCs from blood, taken roughly 15 days before vaccination. The receptors here all came from a man over 45 who received an inactivated influenza vaccine. The CDR3 runs from the conserved cysteine through the conserved F or W. D genes are given only for firm matches. Only part of the rows carry a size: once, few, many, or a class if the clone is expanded.

j_gene | d_gene | abundance | v_gene | CDR3aa | CDR3nt
TRBJ2-1 | TRBD2 | NA | TRBV7-2 | CASSLVAGGRLNEQFF | TGTGCCAGCAGCTTAGTAGCGGGGGGGCGCCTAAATGAGCAGTTCTTC
TRBJ2-1 | TRBD2 | many | TRBV5-1 | CASGPGLAGYNEQFF | TGCGCCAGCGGTCCAGGACTAGCGGGATACAATGAGCAGTTCTTC
TRBJ2-2 | NA | few | TRBV6-2/TRBV6-3 | CASGIGHRELFF | TGTGCCAGCGGAATAGGGCATAGGGAGCTGTTTTTT
TRBJ2-5 | NA | many | TRBV4-1 | CASSQDFRTQYF | TGCGCCAGCAGCCAAGATTTTCGGACCCAGTACTTC
TRBJ2-5 | TRBD2 | many | TRBV7-2 | CASSVGTITRETQYF | TGTGCCAGCAGCGTTGGGACTATCACGAGGGAGACCCAGTACTTC
TRBJ2-1 | NA | few | TRBV11-2 | CASSLLSTVLGNEQFF | TGTGCCAGCAGCTTATTATCGACAGTTCTAGGCAATGAGCAGTTCTTC
TRBJ2-2 | NA | few | TRBV12-3/TRBV12-4 | CASSLAVIAGELFF | TGTGCCAGCAGTTTAGCTGTAATAGCCGGGGAGCTGTTTTTT
TRBJ1-2 | NA | few | TRBV11-2 | CASSLDYQVYGYTF | TGTGCCAGCAGCTTAGATTACCAGGTCTATGGCTACACCTTC
TRBJ1-5 | NA | many | TRBV2 | CASSAAGNQPQHF | TGTGCCAGCAGCGCCGCAGGCAATCAGCCCCAGCATTTT
TRBJ2-2 | TRBD2 | few | TRBV14 | CASSLAGGPFIGELFF | TGTGCCAGCAGCCTAGCGGGAGGGCCGTTCATCGGGGAGCTGTTTTTT
TRBJ1-2 | TRBD1 | NA | TRBV10-3 | CAIRGQGEVDYGYTF | TGTGCCATCAGGGGACAGGGGGAGGTCGACTATGGCTACACCTTC
TRBJ2-7 | TRBD1 | NA | TRBV3-1 | CASSRRDRAAYEQYF | TGTGCCAGCAGCCGACGGGACAGGGCGGCCTACGAGCAGTACTTC
TRBJ2-2 | TRBD2 | NA | TRBV20-1 | CSARGLTNTGELFF | TGCAGTGCTAGGGGACTAACGAACACCGGGGAGCTGTTTTTT
TRBJ2-5 | NA | few | TRBV13 | CASSSGPLRIQETQYF | TGTGCCAGCAGCTCAGGTCCGTTGAGAATCCAAGAGACCCAGTACTTC
TRBJ2-7 | NA | NA | TRBV4-3 | CASSQGEVSYEQYF | TGCGCCAGCAGCCAAGGAGAGGTCTCCTACGAGCAGTACTTC
TRBJ2-6 | NA | NA | TRBV28 | CASKAASGANVLTF | TGTGCCAGCAAAGCAGCCTCTGGGGCCAACGTCCTGACTTTC
TRBJ2-3 | NA | NA | TRBV7-9 | CASSFQELVPDTQYF | TGTGCCAGCAGCTTTCAGGAATTAGTTCCAGATACGCAGTATTTT
TRBJ2-7 | TRBD2 | NA | TRBV13 | CASSFWLAGGYEQYF | TGTGCCAGCAGCTTCTGGCTAGCGGGAGGTTACGAGCAGTACTTC
TRBJ2-5 | NA | few | TRBV20-1 | CSAPRSLQETQYF | TGCAGTGCCCCACGTAGTCTACAAGAGACCCAGTACTTC
TRBJ2-7 | NA | NA | TRBV29-1 | CSVGVREQYF | TGCAGCGTTGGGGTGCGGGAGCAGTACTTC
TRBJ2-7 | NA | NA | TRBV10-3 | CAIRNQTGLLEQYF | TGTGCCATCAGAAATCAGACAGGTCTCCTCGAGCAGTACTTC
TRBJ2-3 | TRBD2 | few | TRBV20-1 | CSARTSGYTTDTQYF | TGCAGTGCTAGGACTAGCGGCTATACCACAGATACGCAGTATTTT
TRBJ2-7 | NA | few | TRBV7-6 | CASSLTGFIDEQYF | TGTGCCAGCAGCTTAACCGGGTTTATAGACGAGCAGTACTTC
TRBJ1-2 | NA | few | TRBV6-6 | CASSYSLGVGYTF | TGTGCCAGCAGTTACTCGTTGGGGGTTGGCTACACCTTC
TRBJ1-6 | TRBD1 | NA | TRBV2 | CASNDRPGQNNSPLHF | TGTGCCAGCAACGACAGGCCGGGACAGAATAATTCACCCCTCCACTTT
TRBJ1-1 | NA | few | TRBV4-3 | CASSQDSAGTEAFF | TGCGCCAGCAGCCAAGACTCGGCGGGCACTGAAGCTTTCTTT
TRBJ2-1 | TRBD2 | NA | TRBV19 | CASSWLAGVNEQFF | TGTGCCAGTAGTTGGCTAGCGGGGGTCAATGAGCAGTTCTTC
TRBJ1-1 | NA | NA | TRBV3-1 | CASSQYLGNGPEAFF | TGTGCCAGCAGCCAATACCTCGGGAATGGGCCTGAAGCTTTCTTT
TRBJ2-1 | NA | NA | TRBV6-1 | CASSEVINNEQFF | TGTGCCAGCAGTGAAGTAATTAACAATGAGCAGTTCTTC
TRBJ2-7 | NA | few | TRBV2 | CASSSLAIRTDLSYEQYF | TGTGCCAGCAGTTCCCTAGCCATTCGGACGGACCTCTCCTACGAGCAGTACTTC
TRBJ2-2 | TRBD2 | NA | TRBV15 | CATSWTSGGARNTGELFF | TGTGCCACCAGTTGGACTAGCGGGGGGGCTCGGAACACCGGGGAGCTGTTTTTT
TRBJ2-1 | NA | NA | TRBV27 | CASSLGAANEQFF | TGTGCCAGCAGTTTAGGAGCGGCCAATGAGCAGTTCTTC
TRBJ2-3 | NA | many | TRBV5-1 | CASSLDWSTDTQYF | TGCGCCAGCAGCTTGGACTGGAGCACAGATACGCAGTATTTT
TRBJ2-3 | TRBD2 | NA | TRBV11-2 | CASRGTSGAVDTQYF | TGTGCCAGCAGGGGGACTAGCGGGGCAGTAGATACGCAGTATTTT
TRBJ1-1 | NA | many | TRBV7-2 | CASSRQSNTANTEAFF | TGTGCCAGCAGCCGCCAATCCAATACAGCGAACACTGAAGCTTTCTTT
TRBJ2-3 | TRBD1 | few | TRBV12-3/TRBV12-4 | CASSDRGRADTQYF | TGTGCCAGCAGTGACAGGGGGCGCGCAGATACGCAGTATTTT
TRBJ2-3 | NA | NA | TRBV4-1 | CASSQEVPDTQYF | TGCGCCAGCAGCCAAGAGGTCCCAGATACGCAGTATTTT
TRBJ1-4 | NA | few | TRBV18 | CASSPPDTRVEKLFF | TGTGCCAGCTCACCCCCTGACACGCGAGTGGAAAAACTGTTTTTT
TRBJ1-4 | NA | few | TRBV20-1 | CSAEHEKLFF | TGCAGTGCTGAGCATGAAAAACTGTTTTTT
TRBJ2-3 | TRBD2 | NA | TRBV20-1 | CSVTSGGTDTQYF | TGCAGTGTGACTAGCGGCGGAACAGATACGCAGTATTTT
TRBJ2-7 | NA | few | TRBV12-3/TRBV12-4 | CASSLRTVPTYEQYF | TGTGCCAGCAGCCTTAGAACGGTTCCCACCTACGAGCAGTACTTC
TRBJ2-7 | NA | many | TRBV4-1 | CASSPRDGTSYEQYF | TGCGCCAGCAGCCCCCGGGACGGGACTTCCTACGAGCAGTACTTC
TRBJ2-3 | TRBD2 | many | TRBV5-1 | CASSTGLAGDTQYF | TGCGCCAGCAGCACCGGACTAGCAGGAGATACGCAGTATTTT
TRBJ1-4 | NA | many | TRBV5-4 | CASSLPAGGGKLFF | TGTGCCAGCAGCCTGCCCGCGGGTGGGGGAAAACTGTTTTTT
TRBJ1-1 | TRBD1 | many | TRBV7-2 | CASSLIGPGGNTEAFF | TGTGCCAGCAGCTTAATCGGCCCAGGGGGGAACACTGAAGCTTTCTTT
TRBJ2-2 | NA | few | TRBV3-1 | CASSQDCEGQGGPRELFF | TGTGCCAGCAGCCAAGATTGCGAGGGCCAGGGGGGACCGAGGGAGCTGTTTTTT
TRBJ2-1 | TRBD2 | many | TRBV29-1 | CSVGRDNEQFF | TGCAGCGTAGGGAGGGACAATGAGCAGTTCTTC
TRBJ1-5 | NA | few | TRBV7-2 | CASRIYSNQPQHF | TGTGCCAGCAGGATTTATAGCAATCAGCCCCAGCATTTT
TRBJ2-5 | NA | few | TRBV5-1 | CASKFEETQYF | TGCGCCAGCAAGTTTGAAGAGACCCAGTACTTC
TRBJ2-3 | TRBD2 | few | TRBV4-2 | CASSQLAGAYTDTQYF | TGTGCCAGCAGCCAACTAGCGGGGGCCTACACAGATACGCAGTATTTT
TRBJ2-3 | NA | NA | TRBV7-2 | CASSSSAGAGTQYF | TGTGCCAGCAGCTCCTCAGCTGGGGCTGGCACGCAGTATTTT
TRBJ2-3 | NA | few | TRBV3-1 | CASSQGDGATDTQYF | TGTGCCAGCAGCCAAGGGGACGGGGCCACAGATACGCAGTATTTT
TRBJ2-1 | NA | NA | TRBV4-3 | CASSQWVLTGNEQFF | TGCGCCAGCAGCCAATGGGTATTGACGGGCAATGAGCAGTTCTTC
TRBJ2-5 | NA | few | TRBV7-8 | CASSGSGAQETQYF | TGTGCCAGCAGCGGATCCGGGGCACAAGAGACCCAGTACTTC
TRBJ2-7 | NA | NA | TRBV5-1 | CASSPLSGTYEQYF | TGCGCCAGCAGCCCACTTTCAGGGACCTACGAGCAGTACTTC
TRBJ2-7 | NA | many | TRBV6-5 | CASRETGKQYF | TGTGCCAGCAGGGAGACGGGGAAGCAGTACTTC
TRBJ1-2 | NA | NA | TRBV5-6 | CASSYTADRGYTF | TGTGCCAGCAGCTACACAGCGGATCGGGGCTACACCTTC
TRBJ2-2 | NA | NA | TRBV4-2 | CASSQDPQGGYTGELFF | TGTGCCAGCAGCCAAGATCCCCAGGGGGGTTACACCGGGGAGCTGTTTTTT
TRBJ2-6 | NA | NA | TRBV3-1 | CASSQDIGANVLTF | TGTGCCAGCAGCCAAGATATTGGGGCCAACGTCCTGACTTTC
TRBJ2-5 | TRBD1 | NA | TRBV2 | CASHRDRGFQETQYF | TGTGCCAGCCACCGGGACAGGGGGTTTCAAGAGACCCAGTACTTC